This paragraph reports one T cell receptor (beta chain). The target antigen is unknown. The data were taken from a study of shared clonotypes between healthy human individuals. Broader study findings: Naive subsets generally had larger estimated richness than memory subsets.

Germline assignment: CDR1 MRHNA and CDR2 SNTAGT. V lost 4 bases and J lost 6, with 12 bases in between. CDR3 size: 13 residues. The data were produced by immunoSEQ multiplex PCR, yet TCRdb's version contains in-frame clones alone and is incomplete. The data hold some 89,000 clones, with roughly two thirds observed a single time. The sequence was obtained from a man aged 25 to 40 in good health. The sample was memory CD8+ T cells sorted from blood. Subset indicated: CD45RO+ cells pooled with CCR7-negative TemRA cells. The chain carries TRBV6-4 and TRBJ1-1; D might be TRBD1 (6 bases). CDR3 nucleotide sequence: TGTGCCAGCAGTGTAGGAGGGGGGGCTGAAGCTTTCTTT. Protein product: CASSVGGGAEAFF.